This is a list of T cell receptor beta chains from one sample in a study of T-cell memory formation after mild COVID-19. MiXCR, run by TCRdb on the 5' RACE reads, gives a single entry per CDR3 protein. The data show 190,000 or so distinct CDR3 sequences, more than 9% seen once. Source material: PBMCs or a T cell subset sorted from them (not recorded which). The receptor set was obtained from a man between 18 and 35 years old who had mild COVID-19 (a few samples of this study predate the infection). Cell type and time point are not known. Each CDR3 is given with its conserved first and last residue. D genes are given only for firm matches. Clone size, where shown, is once, few, many, or a class for clones that have expanded.

D | J | size | V | length | DNA | CDR3
TRBD1 | TRBJ2-7 | many | TRBV12-3/TRBV12-4 | 14 | TGTGCCAGCACCCCGACAGGGGGCCACCTTGGCCCGTACTTC | CASTPTGGHLGPYF
TRBD1 | TRBJ1-4 | few | TRBV5-1 | 14 | TGCGCCAGCAGCACCGGGACAGGGGAAGAAAAACTGTTTTTT | CASSTGTGEEKLFF
NA | TRBJ1-3 | NA | TRBV7-9 | 15 | TGTGCCAGCAGCTCAACAGGGAGATCTGGAAACACCATATATTTT | CASSSTGRSGNTIYF
NA | TRBJ2-5 | NA | TRBV3-1 | 15 | TGTGCCAGCAGCCCCCCTGGAACAGCTAAAGAGACCCAGTACTTC | CASSPPGTAKETQYF
NA | TRBJ2-3 | few | TRBV6-2/TRBV6-3 | 13 | TGTGCCAGCAGTCGCGGACTGTCAGATACGCAGTATTTT | CASSRGLSDTQYF
TRBD1 | TRBJ2-7 | NA | TRBV27 | 15 | TGTGCCAGCAGTTCCGGACAGGGCAGGACCTACGAGCAGTACTTC | CASSSGQGRTYEQYF
TRBD1 | TRBJ1-2 | few | TRBV5-1 | 15 | TGCGCCAGCAGCTCCGGGACAGGGGAGAACTATGGCTACACCTTC | CASSSGTGENYGYTF
NA | TRBJ2-2 | NA | TRBV4-2 | 17 | TGTGCCAGCAGCCAAGAGGCCGAGACAGCCAACACCGGGGAGCTGTTTTTT | CASSQEAETANTGELFF
NA | TRBJ2-3 | NA | TRBV4-2 | 15 | TGTGCCAGCAGCCGTAACCGGGACTCGATCTATACGCAGTATTTT | CASSRNRDSIYTQYF
TRBD1 | TRBJ2-5 | few | TRBV12-3/TRBV12-4 | 15 | TGTGCCAGCAGGAATCACAGGGGGAGTCGAGAGACCCAGTACTTC | CASRNHRGSRETQYF
TRBD2 | TRBJ2-5 | few | TRBV3-1 | 15 | TGTGCCAGCAGTGGCCTAGCGGGGGATTCAGAGACCCAGTACTTC | CASSGLAGDSETQYF
TRBD1 | TRBJ1-6 | NA | TRBV6-5 | 17 | TGTGCCAGCAGTTACTCGAAGGGGGGCAGGGGGGATTCACCCCTCCACTTT | CASSYSKGGRGDSPLHF
NA | TRBJ1-5 | few | TRBV4-1 | 15 | TGCGCCAGCAGCCAAGAAGGGAGTGAAGGGTGGCCCCAGCATTTT | CASSQEGSEGWPQHF
NA | TRBJ2-2 | few | TRBV3-1 | 16 | TGTGCCAGCAGCCAAGAACGGGGGAGTCTCGCCGGGGAGCTGTTTTTT | CASSQERGSLAGELFF
TRBD2 | TRBJ2-5 | NA | TRBV4-3 | 20 | TGCGCCAGCAGCCAAGATCTTGTGGGGGGGACTAGCGGGGGAGCAGAGACCCAGTACTTC | CASSQDLVGGTSGGAETQYF
NA | TRBJ2-1 | few | TRBV9 | 13 | TGTGCCAGCAGCGTAGCATCGACTGGTGAGCAGTTCTTC | CASSVASTGEQFF
TRBD1 | TRBJ1-2 | few | TRBV19 | 15 | TGTGCCAGTAGTCGATTTGGGGGACAGGACTATGGCTACACCTTC | CASSRFGGQDYGYTF
NA | TRBJ1-1 | NA | TRBV7-2 | 14 | TGTGCCAGCAGCTGGCGGCTCATGAACACTGAAGCTTTCTTT | CASSWRLMNTEAFF
NA | TRBJ1-1 | few | TRBV21-1 | 13 | TGTGCCAGCAGCAAGGGGGACGGCACTGAAGCTTTCTTT | CASSKGDGTEAFF
TRBD2 | TRBJ2-3 | NA | TRBV28 | 18 | TGTGCCAGCAGTTTACGTTCTGGGCGGGGGGTTTCCACAGATACGCAGTATTTT | CASSLRSGRGVSTDTQYF
NA | TRBJ2-2 | many | TRBV9 | 14 | TGTGCCAGCAGCGTAGTGCAGAACACCGGGGAGCTGTTTTTT | CASSVVQNTGELFF
TRBD2 | TRBJ2-1 | NA | TRBV19 | 15 | TGTGCCAGTAGTATGATGCGGGGGTCCTACAATGAGCAGTTCTTC | CASSMMRGSYNEQFF
NA | TRBJ1-1 | few | TRBV5-1 | 12 | TGCGCCAGCAGCTTGGAGGGAAATGAGGCTTTCTTT | CASSLEGNEAFF
NA | TRBJ1-2 | NA | TRBV20-1 | 12 | TGCAGTGCTCTCCAGGAGACCTATGGCTACACCTTC | CSALQETYGYTF
TRBD2 | TRBJ2-7 | many | TRBV7-2 | 15 | TGTGCCAGCAGCGTGACTAGCGGGGGGCCCAACGAGCAGTACTTC | CASSVTSGGPNEQYF
NA | TRBJ1-1 | NA | TRBV23-1 | 12 | TGCGCCAGCAGAGACCTGAACACTGAAGCTTTCTTT | CASRDLNTEAFF
NA | TRBJ2-5 | few | TRBV7-2 | 12 | TGTGCCAGCAGCCACATCCAGGGGACCCAGTACTTC | CASSHIQGTQYF
TRBD2 | TRBJ2-3 | few | TRBV6-5 | 15 | TGTGCCAGCAGGAGGCTAGCGGGGGCCACAGATACGCAGTATTTT | CASRRLAGATDTQYF